This T cell receptor beta chain was retrieved from a study of CD8 T cells in ankylosing spondylitis. Regarding the study as a whole: Eight or nine highly homologous variants formed a TCR beta motif that appeared characteristic of ankylosing spondylitis blood. Reports say disease-linked clones showed up significantly more in matched ankylosing spondylitis synovial fluid.

A single record per CDR3 protein comes from TCRdb applying MiXCR to the 5' RACE reads. This sample yields hundreds of thousands of distinct CDR3 sequences, of which around 18% are seen a single time; about 42% belongs to the top ten. V was pared by 2 bases and J by 6 bases, with 11 bases between. In germline, CDR1 is DFQATT, CDR2 SNEGSKA (reference sequence). The CDR3 runs to 13 residues. The table lists this clonotype with a count of one. Its antigen is undetermined. The specimen was blood, either unsorted or a sorted T cell fraction (not recorded which). The origin of this receptor is a male donor with ankylosing spondylitis. This chain joins TRBV20-1 and TRBJ1-5; D possibly corresponds to TRBD1 (6 bases). The CDR3 protein is CSARLTQGQPQHF. The CDR3 DNA sequence: TGCAGTGCTAGACTGACACAGGGTCAGCCCCAGCATTTT.